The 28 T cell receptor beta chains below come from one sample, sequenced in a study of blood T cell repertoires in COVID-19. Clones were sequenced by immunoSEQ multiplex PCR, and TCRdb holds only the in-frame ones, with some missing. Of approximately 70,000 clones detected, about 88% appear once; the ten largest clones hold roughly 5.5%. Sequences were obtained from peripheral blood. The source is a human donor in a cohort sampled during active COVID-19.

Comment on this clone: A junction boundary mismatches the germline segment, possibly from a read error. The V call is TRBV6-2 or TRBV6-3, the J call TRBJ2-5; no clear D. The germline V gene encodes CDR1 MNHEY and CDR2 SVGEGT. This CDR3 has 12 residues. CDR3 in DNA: TGTGCCAGCAGTTTGGGCCAAGGGACCCAGTACTTC. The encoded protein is CASSLGQGTQYF.

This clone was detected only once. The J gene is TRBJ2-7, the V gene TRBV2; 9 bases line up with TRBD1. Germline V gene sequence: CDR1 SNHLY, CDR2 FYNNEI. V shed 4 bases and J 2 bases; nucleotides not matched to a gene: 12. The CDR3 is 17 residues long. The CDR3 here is CASSGGRGQGPAYEQYF. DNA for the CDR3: TGTGCCAGCAGTGGCGGCCGGGGACAGGGTCCGGCCTACGAGCAGTACTTC.

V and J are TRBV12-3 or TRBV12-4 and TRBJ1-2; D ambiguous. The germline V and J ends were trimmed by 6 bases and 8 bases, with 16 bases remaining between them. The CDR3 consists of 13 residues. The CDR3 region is CASSPGGPGGYTF. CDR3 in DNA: TGTGCCAGCAGCCCCGGAGGTCCCGGAGGCTACACCTTC.

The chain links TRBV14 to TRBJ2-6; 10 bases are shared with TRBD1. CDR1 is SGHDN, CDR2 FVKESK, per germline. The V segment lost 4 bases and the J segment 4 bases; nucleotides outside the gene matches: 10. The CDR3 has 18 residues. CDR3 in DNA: TGTGCCAGCAGCCTCCGGGACAGGGGTGCATGGGGGGCCAACGTCCTGACTTTC. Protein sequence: CASSLRDRGAWGANVLTF.

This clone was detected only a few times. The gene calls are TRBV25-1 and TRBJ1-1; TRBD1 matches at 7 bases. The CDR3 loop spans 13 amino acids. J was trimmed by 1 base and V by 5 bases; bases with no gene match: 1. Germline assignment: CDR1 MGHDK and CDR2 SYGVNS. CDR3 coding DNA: TGTGCCAGCAGTAGGACAGGGAACACTGAAGCTTTCTTT. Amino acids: CASSRTGNTEAFF.

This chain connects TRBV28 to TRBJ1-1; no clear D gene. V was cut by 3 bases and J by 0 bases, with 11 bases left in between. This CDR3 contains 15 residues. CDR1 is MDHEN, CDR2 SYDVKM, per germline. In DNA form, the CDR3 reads TGTGCCAGCAGTTTCTGGTCCGGTGTGAACACTGAAGCTTTCTTT. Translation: CASSFWSGVNTEAFF.

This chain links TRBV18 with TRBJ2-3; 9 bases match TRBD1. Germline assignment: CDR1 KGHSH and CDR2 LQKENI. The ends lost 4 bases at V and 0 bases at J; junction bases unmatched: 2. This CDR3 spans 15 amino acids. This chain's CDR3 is CASSRGTGSTDTQYF. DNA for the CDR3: TGTGCCAGCTCACGAGGGACAGGGAGCACAGATACGCAGTATTTT.

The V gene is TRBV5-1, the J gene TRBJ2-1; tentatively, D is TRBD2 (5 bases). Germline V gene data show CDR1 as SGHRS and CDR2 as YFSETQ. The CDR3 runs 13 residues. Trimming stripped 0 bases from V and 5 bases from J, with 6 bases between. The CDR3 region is CASSLDGDNEQFF. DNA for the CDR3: TGCGCCAGCAGCTTGGACGGGGACAATGAGCAGTTCTTC.

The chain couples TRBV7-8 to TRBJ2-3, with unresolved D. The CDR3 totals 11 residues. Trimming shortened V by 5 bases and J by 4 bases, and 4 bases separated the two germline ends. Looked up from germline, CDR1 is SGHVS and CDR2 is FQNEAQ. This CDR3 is CASSESDTQYF. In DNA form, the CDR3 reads TGTGCCAGCAGCGAGTCAGATACGCAGTATTTT. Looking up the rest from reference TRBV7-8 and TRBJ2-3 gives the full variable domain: GAGVSQSPRYKVAKRGQDVALRCDPISGHVSLFWYQQALGQGPEFLTYFQNEAQLDKSGLPSDRFFAERPEGSVSTLKIQRTQQEDSAVYLCASSESDTQYFGPGTRLTVL.

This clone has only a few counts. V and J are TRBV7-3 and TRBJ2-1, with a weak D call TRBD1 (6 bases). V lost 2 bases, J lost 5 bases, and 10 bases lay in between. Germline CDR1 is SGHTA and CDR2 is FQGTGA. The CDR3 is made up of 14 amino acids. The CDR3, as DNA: TGTGCCAGCAGCTTATGGGGGCAGAACAATGAGCAGTTCTTC. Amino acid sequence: CASSLWGQNNEQFF. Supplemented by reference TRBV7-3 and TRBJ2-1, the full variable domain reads GAGVSQTPSNKVTEKGKYVELRCDPISGHTALYWYRQSLGQGPEFLIYFQGTGAADDSGLPNDRFFAVRPEGSVSTLKIQRTERGDSAVYLCASSLWGQNNEQFFGPGTRLTVL.

In DNA form, the CDR3 reads TGTGCCAGCAGCCTCAGCGGGGACCCTTACAATGAGCAGTTCTTC. It codes for CASSLSGDPYNEQFF. The V gene is TRBV3-1 (or the pseudogene TRBV3-2), the J gene TRBJ2-1, with 7 bases fitting TRBD2. This CDR3 contains 15 residues. From germline, CDR1 is LGHDT and CDR2 YNNKEL (reference sequence). Trimming cost V 4 bases and J 4 bases; bases outside gene matches: 7.

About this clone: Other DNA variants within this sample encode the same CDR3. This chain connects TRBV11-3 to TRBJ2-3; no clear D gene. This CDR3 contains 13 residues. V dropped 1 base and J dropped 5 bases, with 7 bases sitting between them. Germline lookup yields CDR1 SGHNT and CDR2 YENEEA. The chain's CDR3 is CASSLAPGDTQYF. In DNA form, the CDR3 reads TGTGCCAGCAGCTTAGCGCCGGGAGATACGCAGTATTTT.

The CDR3 reads CASSQKIGTGNEKLFF. The CDR3 DNA sequence: TGTGCCAGCAGCCAAAAAATCGGGACAGGTAATGAAAAACTGTTTTTT. V and J are TRBV4-2 and TRBJ1-4; 8 bases match TRBD1. Germline-derived CDR1 and CDR2 are LGHNA and YNFKEQ. Unmatched junction bases numbered 6, after V lost 2 bases and J lost 4 bases. The CDR3 covers 16 residues.

The chain's CDR3 is CASSFGTVFNSPLHF. The CDR3 nucleotides read TGTGCCAGCAGCTTCGGGACAGTATTCAATTCACCCCTCCACTTT. The J gene is TRBJ1-6, the V gene TRBV5-4; the match to TRBD1 covers 7 bases. The ends lost 2 bases at V and 7 bases at J; junction bases unmatched: 6. The CDR3 contains 15 residues. CDR1 is SGHNT and CDR2 is YYREEE in the germline V gene (reference sequence).

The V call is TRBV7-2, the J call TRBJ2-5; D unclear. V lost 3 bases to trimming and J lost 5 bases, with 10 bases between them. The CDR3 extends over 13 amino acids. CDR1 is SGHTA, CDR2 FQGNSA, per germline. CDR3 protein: CASSFNAEETQYF. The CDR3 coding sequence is TGTGCCAGCAGCTTTAACGCGGAGGAGACCCAGTACTTC. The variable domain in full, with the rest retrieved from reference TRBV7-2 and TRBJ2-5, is GAGVSQSPSNKVTEKGKDVELRCDPISGHTALYWYRQSLGQGLEFLIYFQGNSAPDKSGLPSDRFSAERTGGSVSTLTIQRTQQEDSAVYLCASSFNAEETQYFGPGTRLLVL.

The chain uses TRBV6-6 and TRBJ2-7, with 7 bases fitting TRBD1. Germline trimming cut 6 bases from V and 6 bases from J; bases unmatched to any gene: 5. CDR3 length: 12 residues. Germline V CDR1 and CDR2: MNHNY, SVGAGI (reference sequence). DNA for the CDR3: TGTGCCAGCAGCTCACAGGGGTCCGAGCAGTACTTC. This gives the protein CASSSQGSEQYF.

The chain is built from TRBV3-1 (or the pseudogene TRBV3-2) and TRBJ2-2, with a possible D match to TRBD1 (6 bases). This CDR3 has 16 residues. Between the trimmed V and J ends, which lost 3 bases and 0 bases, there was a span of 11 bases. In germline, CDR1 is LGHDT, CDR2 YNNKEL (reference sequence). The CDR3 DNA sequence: TGTGCCAGCAGCCACATGGACAGATCGAACACCGGGGAGCTGTTTTTT. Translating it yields CASSHMDRSNTGELFF.

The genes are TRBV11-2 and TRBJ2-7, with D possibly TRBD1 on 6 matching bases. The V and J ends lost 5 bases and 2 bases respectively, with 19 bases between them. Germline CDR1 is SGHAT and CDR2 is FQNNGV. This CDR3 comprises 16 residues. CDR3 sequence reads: CASSQTTTGGTYEQYF. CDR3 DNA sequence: TGTGCCAGCAGCCAAACGACGACAGGTGGTACCTACGAGCAGTACTTC.

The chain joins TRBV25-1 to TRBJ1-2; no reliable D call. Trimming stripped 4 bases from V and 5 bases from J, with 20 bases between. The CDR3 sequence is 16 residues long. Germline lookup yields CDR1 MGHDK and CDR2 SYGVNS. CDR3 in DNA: TGTGCCAGCAGTGCGTCCTCGCGTCCCAGCGCATATGGCTACACCTTC. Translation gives CASSASSRPSAYGYTF.

DNA of the CDR3: TGTGCCAGCAGCCCCCCCCGGTCCGAGCAGTACTTC. Amino acids: CASSPPRSEQYF. The genes are TRBV7-2 and TRBJ2-7; D gene ambiguous. This CDR3 comprises 12 residues. Germline lookup yields CDR1 SGHTA and CDR2 FQGNSA. V was cut by 5 bases and J by 6 bases, with 11 bases left in between.

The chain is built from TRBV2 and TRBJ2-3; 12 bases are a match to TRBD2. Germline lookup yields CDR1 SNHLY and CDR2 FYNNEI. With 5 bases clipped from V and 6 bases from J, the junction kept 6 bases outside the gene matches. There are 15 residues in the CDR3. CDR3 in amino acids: CASSRLAGAGDTQYF. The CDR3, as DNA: TGTGCCAGCAGTCGACTAGCGGGGGCGGGGGATACGCAGTATTTT.

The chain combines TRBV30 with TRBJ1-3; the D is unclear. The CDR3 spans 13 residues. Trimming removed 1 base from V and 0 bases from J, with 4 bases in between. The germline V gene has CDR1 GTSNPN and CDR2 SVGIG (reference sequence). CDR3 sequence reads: CAWSGLSGNTIYF. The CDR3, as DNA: TGTGCCTGGAGTGGACTCTCTGGAAACACCATATATTTT.

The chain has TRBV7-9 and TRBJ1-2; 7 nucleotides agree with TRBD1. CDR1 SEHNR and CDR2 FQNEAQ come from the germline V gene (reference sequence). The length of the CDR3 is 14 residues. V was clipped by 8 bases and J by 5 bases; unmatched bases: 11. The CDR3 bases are TGTGCCAGCGAAGCGTGGACAGGACCGTATGGCTACACCTTC. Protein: CASEAWTGPYGYTF.

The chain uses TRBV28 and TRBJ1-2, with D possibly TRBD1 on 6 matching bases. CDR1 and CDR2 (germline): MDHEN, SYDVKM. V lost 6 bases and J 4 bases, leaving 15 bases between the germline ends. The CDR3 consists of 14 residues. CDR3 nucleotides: TGTGCCAGCAGAGACTCGACAGGAAGCTATGGCTACACCTTC. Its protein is CASRDSTGSYGYTF.

The CDR3 reads CASSTPGRTGGTEAFF. CDR3 in DNA: TGTGCCAGCAGCACCCCAGGACGGACAGGGGGCACTGAAGCTTTCTTT. The V and J genes are TRBV28 and TRBJ1-1, with 10 bases identical to TRBD1. The CDR3 sequence is 16 residues long. The V gene end was trimmed by 6 bases and the J gene end by 4 bases; junction bases not matched to a gene: 11. Per the germline V gene, CDR1 is MDHEN and CDR2 is SYDVKM.

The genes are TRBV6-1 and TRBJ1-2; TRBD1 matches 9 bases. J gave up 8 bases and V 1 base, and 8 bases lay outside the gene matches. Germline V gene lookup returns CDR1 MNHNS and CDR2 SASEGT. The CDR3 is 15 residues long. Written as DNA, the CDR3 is TGTGCCAGCAGTGAAGTTGTGGGACAGGGCAGAGGCTACACCTTC. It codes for CASSEVVGQGRGYTF.

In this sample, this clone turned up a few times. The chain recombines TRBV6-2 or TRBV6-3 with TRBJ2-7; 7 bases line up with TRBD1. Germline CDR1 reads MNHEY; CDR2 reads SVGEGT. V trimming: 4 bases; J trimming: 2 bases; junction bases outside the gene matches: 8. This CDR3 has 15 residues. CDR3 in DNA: TGTGCCAGCAGTTTGGCTGGGGGACAGACCTACGAGCAGTACTTC. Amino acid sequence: CASSLAGGQTYEQYF.

The CDR3 region is CAWSSGSTYEQYF. The CDR3 nucleotides are TGTGCCTGGAGTAGCGGGAGTACTTACGAGCAGTACTTC. The V gene is TRBV30, the J gene TRBJ2-7; 8 nucleotides line up with TRBD2. CDR1 and CDR2 (germline): GTSNPN, SVGIG (reference sequence). After removal of 2 bases from V and 4 bases from J, the junction contained 4 bases not matched to a gene. The CDR3 has 13 residues.